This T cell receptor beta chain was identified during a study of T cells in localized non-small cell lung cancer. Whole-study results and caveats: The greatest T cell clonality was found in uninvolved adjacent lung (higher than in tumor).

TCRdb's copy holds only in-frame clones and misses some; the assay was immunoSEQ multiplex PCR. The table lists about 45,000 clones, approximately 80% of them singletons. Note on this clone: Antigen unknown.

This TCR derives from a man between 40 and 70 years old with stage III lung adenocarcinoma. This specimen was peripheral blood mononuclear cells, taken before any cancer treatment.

The CDR3 protein is CASSEEEYGYTF. The DNA for the CDR3 is TGTGCCAGCAGTGAAGAAGAGTATGGCTACACCTTC. The chain uses TRBV2 and TRBJ1-2; D remains unclear. The germline V gene has CDR1 SNHLY and CDR2 FYNNEI. This CDR3 contains 12 residues. Trimming took 1 base from V and 5 from J, leaving 5 bases between them. Full variable domain (missing parts from reference TRBV2 and TRBJ1-2): EPEVTQTPSHQVTQMGQEVILRCVPISNHLYFYWYRQILGQKVEFLVSFYNNEISEKSEIFDDQFSVERPDGSNFTLKIRSTKLEDSAMYFCASSEEEYGYTFGSGTRLTVV.